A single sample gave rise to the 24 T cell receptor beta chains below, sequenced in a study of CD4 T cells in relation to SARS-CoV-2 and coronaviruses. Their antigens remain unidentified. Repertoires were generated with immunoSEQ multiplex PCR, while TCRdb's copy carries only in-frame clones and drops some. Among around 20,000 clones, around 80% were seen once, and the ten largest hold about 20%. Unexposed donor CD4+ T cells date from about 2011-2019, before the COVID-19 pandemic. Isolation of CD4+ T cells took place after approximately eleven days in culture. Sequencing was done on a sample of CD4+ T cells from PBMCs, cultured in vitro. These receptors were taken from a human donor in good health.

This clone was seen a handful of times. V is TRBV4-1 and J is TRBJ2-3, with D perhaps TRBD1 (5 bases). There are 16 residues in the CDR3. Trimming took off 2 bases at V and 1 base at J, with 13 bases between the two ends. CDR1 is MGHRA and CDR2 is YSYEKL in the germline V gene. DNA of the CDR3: TGCGCCAGCAGCCAACGGCAGGGTGTGGGCACAGATACGCAGTATTTT. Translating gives CASSQRQGVGTDTQYF.

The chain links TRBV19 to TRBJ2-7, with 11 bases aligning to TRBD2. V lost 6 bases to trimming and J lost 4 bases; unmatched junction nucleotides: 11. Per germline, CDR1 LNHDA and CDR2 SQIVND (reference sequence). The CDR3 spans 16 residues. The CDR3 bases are TGTGCCAGTAGATCTCTAGCGGGAGGAGATCCTTACGAGCAGTACTTC. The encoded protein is CASRSLAGGDPYEQYF.

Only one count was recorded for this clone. The CDR3 loop is CASSPNTDTQYF. CDR3 DNA sequence: TGTGCCAGCAGCCCAAACACAGATACGCAGTATTTT. The chain recombines TRBV5-4 with TRBJ2-3; no firm D call. Germline V gene data show CDR1 as SGHNT and CDR2 as YYREEE (reference sequence). The CDR3 extends over 12 amino acids. V gave up 4 bases and J gave up 2 bases, with 5 bases separating them.

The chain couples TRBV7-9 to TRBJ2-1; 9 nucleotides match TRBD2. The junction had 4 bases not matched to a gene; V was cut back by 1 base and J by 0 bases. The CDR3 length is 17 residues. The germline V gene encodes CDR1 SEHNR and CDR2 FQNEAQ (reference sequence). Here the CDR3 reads CASSLDLAGISYNEQFF. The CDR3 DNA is TGTGCCAGCAGCTTAGATCTAGCGGGAATCTCCTACAATGAGCAGTTCTTC. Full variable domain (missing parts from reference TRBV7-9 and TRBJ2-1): DTGVSQNPRHKITKRGQNVTFRCDPISEHNRLYWYRQTLGQGPEFLTYFQNEAQLEKSRLLSDRFSAERPKGSFSTLEIQRTEQGDSAMYLCASSLDLAGISYNEQFFGPGTRLTVL.

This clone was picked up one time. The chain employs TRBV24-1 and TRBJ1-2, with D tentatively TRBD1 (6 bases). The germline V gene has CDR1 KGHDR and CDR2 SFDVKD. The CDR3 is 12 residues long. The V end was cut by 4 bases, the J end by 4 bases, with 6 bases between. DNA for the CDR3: TGTGCCACCAGTGAACAGGGCTATGGCTACACCTTC. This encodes CATSEQGYGYTF.

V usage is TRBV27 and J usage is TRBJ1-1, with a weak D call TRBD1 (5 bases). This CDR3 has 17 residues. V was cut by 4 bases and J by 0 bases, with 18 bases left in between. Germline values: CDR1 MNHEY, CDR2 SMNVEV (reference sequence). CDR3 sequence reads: CASSYGERGRMNTEAFF. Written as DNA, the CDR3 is TGTGCCAGCAGTTATGGGGAAAGGGGCCGAATGAACACTGAAGCTTTCTTT.

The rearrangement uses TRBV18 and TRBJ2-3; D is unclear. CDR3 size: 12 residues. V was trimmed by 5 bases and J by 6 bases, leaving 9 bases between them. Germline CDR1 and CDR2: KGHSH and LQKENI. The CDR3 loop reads CASSIWSDTQYF. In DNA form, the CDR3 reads TGTGCCAGCTCAATATGGTCCGATACGCAGTATTTT.

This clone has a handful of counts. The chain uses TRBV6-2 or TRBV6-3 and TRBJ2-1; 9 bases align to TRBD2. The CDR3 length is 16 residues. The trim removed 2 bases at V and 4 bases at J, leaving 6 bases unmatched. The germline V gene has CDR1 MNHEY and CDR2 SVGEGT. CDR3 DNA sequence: TGTGCCAGCAGTTACATGTCTAGCGGGGTATACAATGAGCAGTTCTTC. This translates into CASSYMSSGVYNEQFF.

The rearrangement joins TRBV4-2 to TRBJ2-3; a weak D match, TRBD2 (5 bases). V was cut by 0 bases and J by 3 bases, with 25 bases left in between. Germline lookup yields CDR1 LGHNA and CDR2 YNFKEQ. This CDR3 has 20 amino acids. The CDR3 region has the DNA TGTGCCAGCAGCCAAGATCTAGGAGCGGCGAGGTTCGTAGTGACAGATACGCAGTATTTT. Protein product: CASSQDLGAARFVVTDTQYF.

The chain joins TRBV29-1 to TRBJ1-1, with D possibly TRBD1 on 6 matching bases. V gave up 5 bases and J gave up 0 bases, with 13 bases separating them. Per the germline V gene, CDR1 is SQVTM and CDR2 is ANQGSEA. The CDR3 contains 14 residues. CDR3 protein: CSVTGQSMNTEAFF. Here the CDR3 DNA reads TGCAGCGTTACTGGACAGAGCATGAACACTGAAGCTTTCTTT.

The CDR3 coding sequence is TGTGCCAGCAGCTTAGCGAGACTAGCGGGAGGGCCAAGCTCCTACGAGCAGTACTTC. Residues: CASSLARLAGGPSSYEQYF. The chain is built from TRBV7-8 and TRBJ2-7; 14 bases are shared with TRBD2. Unmatched junction bases numbered 7, after V lost 0 bases and J lost 0 bases. The CDR3 extends over 19 amino acids. The germline V gene encodes CDR1 SGHVS and CDR2 FQNEAQ. The full variable domain, its missing parts supplied by reference TRBV7-8 and TRBJ2-7, is GAGVSQSPRYKVAKRGQDVALRCDPISGHVSLFWYQQALGQGPEFLTYFQNEAQLDKSGLPSDRFFAERPEGSVSTLKIQRTQQEDSAVYLCASSLARLAGGPSSYEQYFGPGTRLTVT.

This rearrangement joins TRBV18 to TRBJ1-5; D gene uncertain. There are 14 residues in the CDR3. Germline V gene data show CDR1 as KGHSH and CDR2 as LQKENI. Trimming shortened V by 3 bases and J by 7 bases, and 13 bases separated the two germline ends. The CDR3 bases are TGTGCCAGCTCACCGAGTCCGGGAGAGCAGCCCCAGCATTTT. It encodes CASSPSPGEQPQHF. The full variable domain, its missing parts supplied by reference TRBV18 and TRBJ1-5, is NAGVMQNPRHLVRRRGQEARLRCSPMKGHSHVYWYRQLPEEGLKFMVYLQKENIIDESGMPKERFSAEFPKEGPSILRIQQVVRGDSAAYFCASSPSPGEQPQHFGDGTRLSIL.

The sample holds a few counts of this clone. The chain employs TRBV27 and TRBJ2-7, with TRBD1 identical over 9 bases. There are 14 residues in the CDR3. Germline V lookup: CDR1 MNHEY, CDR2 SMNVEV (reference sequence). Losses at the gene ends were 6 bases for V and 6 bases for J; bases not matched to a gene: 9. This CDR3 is CASRPGTGYSEQYF. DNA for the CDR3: TGTGCCAGCAGACCCGGGACAGGGTACAGCGAGCAGTACTTC.

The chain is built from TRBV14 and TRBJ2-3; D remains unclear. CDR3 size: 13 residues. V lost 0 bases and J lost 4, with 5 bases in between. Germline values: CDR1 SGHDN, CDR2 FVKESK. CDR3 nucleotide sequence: TGTGCCAGCAGCCAAGAATATCCAGATACGCAGTATTTT. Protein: CASSQEYPDTQYF.

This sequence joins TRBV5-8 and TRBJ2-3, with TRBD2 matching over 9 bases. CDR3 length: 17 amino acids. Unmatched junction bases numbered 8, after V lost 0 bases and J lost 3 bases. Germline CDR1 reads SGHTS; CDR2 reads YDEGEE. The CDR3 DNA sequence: TGTGCCAGCAGCTTGGTTCTTAGCGGGAGTGGGACAGATACGCAGTATTTT. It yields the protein CASSLVLSGSGTDTQYF.

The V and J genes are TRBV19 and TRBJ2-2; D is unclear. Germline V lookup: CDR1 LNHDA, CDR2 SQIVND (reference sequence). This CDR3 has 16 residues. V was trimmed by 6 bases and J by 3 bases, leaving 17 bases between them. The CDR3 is CASRLDLRSYTGELFF. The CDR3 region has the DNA TGTGCCAGTAGGTTAGACCTCCGCTCATACACCGGGGAGCTGTTTTTT. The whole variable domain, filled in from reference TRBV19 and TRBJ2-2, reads DGGITQSPKYLFRKEGQNVTLSCEQNLNHDAMYWYRQDPGQGLRLIYYSQIVNDFQKGDIAEGYSVSREKKESFPLTVTSAQKNPTAFYLCASRLDLRSYTGELFFGEGSRLTVL.

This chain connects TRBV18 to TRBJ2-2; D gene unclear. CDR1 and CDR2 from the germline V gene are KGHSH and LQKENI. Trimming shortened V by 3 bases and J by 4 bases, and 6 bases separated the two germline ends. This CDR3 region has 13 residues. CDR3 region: CASSPSGTGELFF. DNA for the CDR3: TGTGCCAGCTCACCGAGTGGCACCGGGGAGCTGTTTTTT.

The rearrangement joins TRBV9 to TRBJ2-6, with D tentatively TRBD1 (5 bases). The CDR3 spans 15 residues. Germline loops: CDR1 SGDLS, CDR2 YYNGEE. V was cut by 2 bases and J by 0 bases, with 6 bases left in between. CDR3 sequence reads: CASSVTDSGANVLTF. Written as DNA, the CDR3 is TGTGCCAGCAGCGTGACAGACTCTGGGGCCAACGTCCTGACTTTC.

In nucleotides, the CDR3 is TGTGCCAGCAGCTTAGATGCCTCTCGTCGACAGCAGTATTTT. It codes for CASSLDASRRQQYF. The chain is built from TRBV11-2 and TRBJ2-3; unclear D gene. Germline V lookup: CDR1 SGHAT, CDR2 FQNNGV. The CDR3 runs 14 residues. V shed 0 bases and J shed 11 bases, with 15 bases lying between them.

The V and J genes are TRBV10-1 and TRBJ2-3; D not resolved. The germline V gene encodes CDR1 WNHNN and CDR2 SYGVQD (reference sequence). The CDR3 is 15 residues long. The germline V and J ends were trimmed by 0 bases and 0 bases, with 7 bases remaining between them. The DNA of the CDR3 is TGCGCCAGCAGTGAGTCCGGTTACAGCACAGATACGCAGTATTTT. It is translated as CASSESGYSTDTQYF.

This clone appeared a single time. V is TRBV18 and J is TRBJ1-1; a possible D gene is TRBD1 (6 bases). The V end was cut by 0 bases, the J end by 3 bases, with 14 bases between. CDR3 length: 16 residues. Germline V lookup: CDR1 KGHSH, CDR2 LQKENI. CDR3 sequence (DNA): TGTGCCAGCTCACCACCGGGCGGGGGCGAGTACACTGAAGCTTTCTTT. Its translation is CASSPPGGGEYTEAFF.

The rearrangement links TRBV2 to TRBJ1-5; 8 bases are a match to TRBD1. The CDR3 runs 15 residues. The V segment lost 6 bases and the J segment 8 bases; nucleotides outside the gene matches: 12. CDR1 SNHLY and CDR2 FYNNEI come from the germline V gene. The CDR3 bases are TGTGCCAGCAGCCTCCCAGGACAGGGTCGAGAGCCCCAGCATTTT. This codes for CASSLPGQGREPQHF.

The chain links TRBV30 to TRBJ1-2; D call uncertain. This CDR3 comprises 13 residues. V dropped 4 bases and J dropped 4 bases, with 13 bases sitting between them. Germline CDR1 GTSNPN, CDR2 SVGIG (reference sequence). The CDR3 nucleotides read TGTGCCTGGAAGGCTTCCTCCGCCTATGGCTACACCTTC. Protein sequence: CAWKASSAYGYTF.

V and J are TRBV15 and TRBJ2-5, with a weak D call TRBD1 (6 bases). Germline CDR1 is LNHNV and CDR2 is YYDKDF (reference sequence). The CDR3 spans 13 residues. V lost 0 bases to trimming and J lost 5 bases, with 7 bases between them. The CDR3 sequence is CATSRDRGETQYF. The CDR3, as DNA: TGTGCCACCAGCAGAGACAGGGGTGAGACCCAGTACTTC. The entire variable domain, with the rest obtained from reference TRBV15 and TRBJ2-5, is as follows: DAMVIQNPRYQVTQFGKPVTLSCSQTLNHNVMYWYQQKSSQAPKLLFHYYDKDFNNEADTPDNFQSRRPNTSFCFLDIRSPGLGDTAMYLCATSRDRGETQYFGPGTRLLVL.